This TCR beta chain was identified in a study of T-cell memory formation after mild COVID-19. Each CDR3 protein is one row after TCRdb ran MiXCR on the 5' RACE reads. The table records 190,000 or so distinct CDR3 sequences, about 20% of them present only once. The study, taken as a whole, reports: The study detected some responding clones in pre-infection memory, suggesting cross-reactive memory joined.

Remarks on this clonotype: Antigen unknown.

The CDR3 is 14 residues long. V lost 4 bases and J lost 6; bases outside the gene matches: 8. The germline V gene has CDR1 SGHDT and CDR2 YYEEEE. Material for sequencing was PBMCs or a T cell subset sorted from them (not recorded which). This TCR came from an adult woman who had mild COVID-19 (a few samples of this study predate the infection). Cell type and time point are not known. The chain joins TRBV5-6 to TRBJ1-1; TRBD1 agrees at 8 bases. The CDR3, as DNA: TGTGCCAGCAGCGGAGTGACAGGGGTCGCTGAAGCTTTCTTT. Translated: CASSGVTGVAEAFF.